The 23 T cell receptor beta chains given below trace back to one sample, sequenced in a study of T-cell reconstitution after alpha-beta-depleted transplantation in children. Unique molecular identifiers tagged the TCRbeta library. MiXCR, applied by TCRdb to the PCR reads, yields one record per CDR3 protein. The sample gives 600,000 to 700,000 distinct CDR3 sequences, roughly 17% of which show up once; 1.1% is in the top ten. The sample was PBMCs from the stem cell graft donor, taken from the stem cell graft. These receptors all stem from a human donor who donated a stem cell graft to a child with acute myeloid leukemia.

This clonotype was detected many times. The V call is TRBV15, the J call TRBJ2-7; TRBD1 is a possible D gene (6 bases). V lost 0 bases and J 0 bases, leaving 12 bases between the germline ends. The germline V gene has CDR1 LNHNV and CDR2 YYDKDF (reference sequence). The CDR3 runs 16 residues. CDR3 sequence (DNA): TGTGCCACCAGCAGAGACCGGGACATCATCTCCTACGAGCAGTACTTC. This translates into CATSRDRDIISYEQYF.

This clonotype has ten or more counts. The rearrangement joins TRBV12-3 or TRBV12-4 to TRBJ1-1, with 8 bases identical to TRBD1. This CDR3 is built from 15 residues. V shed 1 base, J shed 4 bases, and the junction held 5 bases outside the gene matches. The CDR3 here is CASSLGTGWTTEAFF. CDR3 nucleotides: TGTGCCAGCAGTTTAGGGACAGGGTGGACCACTGAAGCTTTCTTT.

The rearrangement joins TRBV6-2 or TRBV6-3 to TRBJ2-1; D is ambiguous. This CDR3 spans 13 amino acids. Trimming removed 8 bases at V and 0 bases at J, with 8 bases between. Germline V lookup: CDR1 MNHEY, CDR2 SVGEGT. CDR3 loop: CASASSSYNEQFF. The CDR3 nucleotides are TGTGCCAGCGCGAGTTCCTCCTACAATGAGCAGTTCTTC.

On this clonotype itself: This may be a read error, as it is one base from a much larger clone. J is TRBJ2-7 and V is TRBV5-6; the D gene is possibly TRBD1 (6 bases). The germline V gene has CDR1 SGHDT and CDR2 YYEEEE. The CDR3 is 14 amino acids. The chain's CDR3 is CAISARDIPFEQYF. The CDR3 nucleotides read TGTGCCATCAGCGCCCGGGACATACCTTTCGAGCAGTACTTC.

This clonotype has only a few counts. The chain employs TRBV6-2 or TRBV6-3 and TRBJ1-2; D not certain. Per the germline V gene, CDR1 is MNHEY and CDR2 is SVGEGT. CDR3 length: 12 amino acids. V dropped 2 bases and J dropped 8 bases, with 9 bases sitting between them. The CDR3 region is CASSYPPEGYTF. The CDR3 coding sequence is TGTGCCAGCAGTTACCCCCCTGAAGGCTACACCTTC.

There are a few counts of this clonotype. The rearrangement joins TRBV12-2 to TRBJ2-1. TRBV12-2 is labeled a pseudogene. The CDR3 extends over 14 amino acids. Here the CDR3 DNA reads TGTGCAAGTCGCTTTGAGGACCGGAACAATGAGCAGTTCTTC. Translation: CASRFEDRNNEQFF.

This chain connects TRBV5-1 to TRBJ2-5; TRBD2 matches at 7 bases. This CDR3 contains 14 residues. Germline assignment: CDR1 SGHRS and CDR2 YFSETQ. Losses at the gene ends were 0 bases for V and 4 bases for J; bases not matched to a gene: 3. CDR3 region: CASSLVGGTETQYF. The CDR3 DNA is TGCGCCAGCAGCTTGGTGGGAGGGACAGAGACCCAGTACTTC.

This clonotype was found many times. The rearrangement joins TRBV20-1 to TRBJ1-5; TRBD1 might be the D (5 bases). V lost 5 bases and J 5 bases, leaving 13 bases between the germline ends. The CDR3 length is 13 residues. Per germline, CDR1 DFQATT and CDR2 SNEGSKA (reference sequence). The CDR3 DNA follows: TGCAGTGCTGGTGGGGGAGGAGATCAGCCCCAGCATTTT. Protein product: CSAGGGGDQPQHF.

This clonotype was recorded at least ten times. The DNA of the CDR3 is TGTGCCAGCAGCCAAGGACAGGGACGATACGCAACTAATGAAAAACTGTTTTTT. Protein: CASSQGQGRYATNEKLFF. The chain uses TRBV4-2 and TRBJ1-4; 7 bases line up with TRBD1. The germline V gene encodes CDR1 LGHNA and CDR2 YNFKEQ. J was trimmed by 0 bases and V by 1 base; bases with no gene match: 8. This CDR3 region has 18 residues.

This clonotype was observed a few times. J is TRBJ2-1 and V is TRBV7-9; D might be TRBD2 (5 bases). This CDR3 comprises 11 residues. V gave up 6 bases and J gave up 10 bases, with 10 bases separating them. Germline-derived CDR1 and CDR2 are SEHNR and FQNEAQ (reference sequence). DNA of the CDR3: TGTGCCAGCAGGACCTCGGGGGAGCAGTTCTTC. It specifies CASRTSGEQFF.

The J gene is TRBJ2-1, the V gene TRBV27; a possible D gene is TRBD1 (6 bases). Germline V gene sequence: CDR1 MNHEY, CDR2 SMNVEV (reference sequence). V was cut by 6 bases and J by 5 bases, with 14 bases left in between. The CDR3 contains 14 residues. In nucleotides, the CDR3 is TGTGCCAGCAGATGGACAGTTGGCCACAATGAGCAGTTCTTC. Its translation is CASRWTVGHNEQFF.

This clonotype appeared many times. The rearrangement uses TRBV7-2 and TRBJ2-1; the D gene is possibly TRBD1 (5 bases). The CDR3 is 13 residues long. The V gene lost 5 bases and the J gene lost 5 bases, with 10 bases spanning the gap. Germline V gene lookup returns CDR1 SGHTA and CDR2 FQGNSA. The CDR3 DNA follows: TGTGCCAGCAGCGCTAGACAGCACAATGAGCAGTTCTTC. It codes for CASSARQHNEQFF. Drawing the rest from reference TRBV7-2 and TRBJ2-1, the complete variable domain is GAGVSQSPSNKVTEKGKDVELRCDPISGHTALYWYRQSLGQGLEFLIYFQGNSAPDKSGLPSDRFSAERTGGSVSTLTIQRTQQEDSAVYLCASSARQHNEQFFGPGTRLTVL.

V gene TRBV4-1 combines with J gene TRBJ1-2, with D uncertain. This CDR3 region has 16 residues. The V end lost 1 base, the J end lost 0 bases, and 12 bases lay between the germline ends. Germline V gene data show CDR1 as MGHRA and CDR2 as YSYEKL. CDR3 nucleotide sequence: TGCGCCAGCAGCCAAGTTGATGGGCGGGCTAACTATGGCTACACCTTC. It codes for CASSQVDGRANYGYTF.

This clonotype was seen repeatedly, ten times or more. The CDR3 protein is CSVVDSTDTQYF. DNA for the CDR3: TGCAGCGTTGTGGACAGCACAGATACGCAGTATTTT. The chain has TRBV29-1 and TRBJ2-3, with D unresolved. This CDR3 is built from 12 residues. Looked up from germline, CDR1 is SQVTM and CDR2 is ANQGSEA. Trimming removed 4 bases from V and 0 bases from J, with 5 bases in between.

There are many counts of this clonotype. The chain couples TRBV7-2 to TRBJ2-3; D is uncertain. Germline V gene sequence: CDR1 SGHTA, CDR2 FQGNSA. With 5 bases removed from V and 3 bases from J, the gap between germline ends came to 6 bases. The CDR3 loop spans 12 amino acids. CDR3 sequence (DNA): TGTGCCAGCAGCCTGTTTACAGATACGCAGTATTTT. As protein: CASSLFTDTQYF.

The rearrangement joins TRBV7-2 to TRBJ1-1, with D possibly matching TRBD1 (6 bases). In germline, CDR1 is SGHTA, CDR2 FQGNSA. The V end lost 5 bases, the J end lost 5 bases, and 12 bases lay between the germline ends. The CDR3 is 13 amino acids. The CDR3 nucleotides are TGTGCCAGCAGCCCAGGGGCGGAGACTGAAGCTTTCTTT. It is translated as CASSPGAETEAFF.

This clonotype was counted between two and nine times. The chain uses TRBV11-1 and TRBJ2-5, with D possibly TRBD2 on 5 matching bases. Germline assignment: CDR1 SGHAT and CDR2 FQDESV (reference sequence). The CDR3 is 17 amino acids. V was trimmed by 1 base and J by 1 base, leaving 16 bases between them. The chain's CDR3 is CASSLGLRALSQETQYF. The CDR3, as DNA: TGTGCCAGCAGCTTAGGGTTGCGGGCCCTGAGCCAAGAGACCCAGTACTTC.

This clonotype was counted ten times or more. The CDR3 protein is CAISSGRQRNTEAFF. The CDR3 DNA reads as TGTGCCATCAGCTCAGGGAGACAGAGGAACACTGAAGCTTTCTTT. V gene TRBV10-3 combines with J gene TRBJ1-1, with a possible D match to TRBD1 (5 bases). The length of the CDR3 is 15 residues. CDR1 is ENHRY, CDR2 SYGVKD, per germline. V lost 6 bases to trimming and J lost 1 base, with 15 bases between them.

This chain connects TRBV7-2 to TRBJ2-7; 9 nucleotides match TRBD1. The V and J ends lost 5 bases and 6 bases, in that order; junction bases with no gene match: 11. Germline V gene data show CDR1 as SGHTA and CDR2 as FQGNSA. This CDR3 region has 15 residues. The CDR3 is CASSMPGQGPPEQYF. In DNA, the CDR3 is TGTGCCAGCAGCATGCCGGGACAGGGACCCCCCGAGCAGTACTTC.

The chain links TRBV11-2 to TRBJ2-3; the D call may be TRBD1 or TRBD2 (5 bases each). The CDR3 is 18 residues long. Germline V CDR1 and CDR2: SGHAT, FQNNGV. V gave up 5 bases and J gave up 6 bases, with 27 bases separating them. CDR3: CASSPGGIGAVPVDTQYF. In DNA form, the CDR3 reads TGTGCCAGCAGCCCCGGAGGCATTGGGGCGGTCCCGGTGGATACGCAGTATTTT.

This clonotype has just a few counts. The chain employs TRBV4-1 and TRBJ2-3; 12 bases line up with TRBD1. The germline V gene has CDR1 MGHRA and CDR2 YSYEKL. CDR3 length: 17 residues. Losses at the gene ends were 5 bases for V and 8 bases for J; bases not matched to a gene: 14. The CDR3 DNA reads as TGCGCCAGCAGCGGGACAGGGGGCGCTGAAGATCTGGGTACGCAGTATTTT. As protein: CASSGTGGAEDLGTQYF.

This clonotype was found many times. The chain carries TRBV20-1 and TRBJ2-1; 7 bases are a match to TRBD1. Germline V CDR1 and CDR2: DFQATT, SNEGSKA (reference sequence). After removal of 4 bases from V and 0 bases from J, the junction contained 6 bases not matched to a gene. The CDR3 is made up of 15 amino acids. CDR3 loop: CSANTGESSYNEQFF. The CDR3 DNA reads TGCAGTGCTAACACAGGGGAAAGCTCCTACAATGAGCAGTTCTTC.

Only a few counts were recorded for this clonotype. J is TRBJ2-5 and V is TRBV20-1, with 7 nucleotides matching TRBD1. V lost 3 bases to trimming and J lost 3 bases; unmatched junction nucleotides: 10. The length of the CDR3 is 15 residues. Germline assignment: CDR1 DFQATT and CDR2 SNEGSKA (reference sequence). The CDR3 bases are TGCAGTGCTAGGCCCAGAAGGGGGCTTGAAGAGACCCAGTACTTC. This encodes CSARPRRGLEETQYF.